The clone carrying this T cell receptor beta chain was seen many times. Its target is unknown. Healthy Caucasians, and only they, were the donors. The germline V gene encodes CDR1 SGDLS and CDR2 YYNGEE. Between the trimmed V and J ends, which lost 4 bases and 2 bases, there was a span of 16 bases. The CDR3 sequence is 16 residues long. This specimen comes from a study of identical twins. General study results and limits: Clonotypes of the beta chain that were abundant in cord blood carried fewer insertions (memory repertoires showed none).

Template switching supplied a universal primer site; unique molecular identifiers were carried on the cDNA. One entry per CDR3 protein, called by TCRdb with MiXCR from the 5' RACE reads. Here the sample spans approximately 670,000 distinct CDR3 sequences, around 6.1% being singletons. The receptor's source is a man between 18 and 35 years old in good health. V and J are TRBV9 and TRBJ1-5, with unresolved D. Sequences were obtained from naive T cells sorted from blood. This CDR3 reads CASSKDANGGNQPQHF. The CDR3 DNA sequence: TGTGCCAGCAGCAAGGACGCGAATGGGGGCAATCAGCCCCAGCATTTT.